This T cell receptor (beta chain) is from a study of OX40 agonist ivuxolimab in advanced cancers. Study summary: A diagnosis of hepatocellular carcinoma, melanoma, renal cell or head and neck cancer was present in dose-escalation patients. Points from the study as a whole: Partial responders dosed at 0.1-3.0 mg/kg displayed clonal expansion ranking among the lowest. With doses of 0.1 to 3.0 mg/kg, CD4+ and CD8+ blood T cells had undergone clonal expansion by week 6.

As concerns this clone: Its antigen is undetermined.

Measured with immunoSEQ multiplex PCR; TCRdb has only the in-frame clones, and not every one. The sample has some 90,000 clones; approximately 89% are singletons. Germline V gene lookup returns CDR1 SGDLS and CDR2 YYNGEE. The CDR3 runs 15 residues. Trimming took 3 bases from V and 5 from J, leaving 14 bases between them. Patients with a history of autoimmune disease or on systemic immunosuppression were excluded. This specimen was CD4+ or CD8+ T cells sorted from blood, taken in a trial of the OX40 agonist ivuxolimab. This TCR came from an adult with an advanced solid tumor such as melanoma, head and neck, liver or kidney cancer. V gene TRBV9 combines with J gene TRBJ1-4; D ambiguous. This CDR3 reads CASSAEGARNEKLFF. CDR3 DNA: TGTGCCAGCAGCGCCGAGGGAGCTCGGAATGAAAAACTGTTTTTT.